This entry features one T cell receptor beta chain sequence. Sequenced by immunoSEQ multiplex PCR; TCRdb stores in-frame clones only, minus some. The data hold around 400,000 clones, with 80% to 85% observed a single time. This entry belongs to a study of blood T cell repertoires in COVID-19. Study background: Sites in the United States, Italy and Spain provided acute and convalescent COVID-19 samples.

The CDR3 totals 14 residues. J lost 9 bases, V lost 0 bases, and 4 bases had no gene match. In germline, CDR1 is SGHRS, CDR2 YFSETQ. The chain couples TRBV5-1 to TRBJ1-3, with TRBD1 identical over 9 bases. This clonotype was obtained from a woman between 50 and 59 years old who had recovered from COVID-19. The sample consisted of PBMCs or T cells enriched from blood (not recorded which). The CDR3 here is CASSLAGQGPTIYF. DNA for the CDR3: TGCGCCAGCAGCTTGGCGGGACAGGGTCCCACCATATATTTT.